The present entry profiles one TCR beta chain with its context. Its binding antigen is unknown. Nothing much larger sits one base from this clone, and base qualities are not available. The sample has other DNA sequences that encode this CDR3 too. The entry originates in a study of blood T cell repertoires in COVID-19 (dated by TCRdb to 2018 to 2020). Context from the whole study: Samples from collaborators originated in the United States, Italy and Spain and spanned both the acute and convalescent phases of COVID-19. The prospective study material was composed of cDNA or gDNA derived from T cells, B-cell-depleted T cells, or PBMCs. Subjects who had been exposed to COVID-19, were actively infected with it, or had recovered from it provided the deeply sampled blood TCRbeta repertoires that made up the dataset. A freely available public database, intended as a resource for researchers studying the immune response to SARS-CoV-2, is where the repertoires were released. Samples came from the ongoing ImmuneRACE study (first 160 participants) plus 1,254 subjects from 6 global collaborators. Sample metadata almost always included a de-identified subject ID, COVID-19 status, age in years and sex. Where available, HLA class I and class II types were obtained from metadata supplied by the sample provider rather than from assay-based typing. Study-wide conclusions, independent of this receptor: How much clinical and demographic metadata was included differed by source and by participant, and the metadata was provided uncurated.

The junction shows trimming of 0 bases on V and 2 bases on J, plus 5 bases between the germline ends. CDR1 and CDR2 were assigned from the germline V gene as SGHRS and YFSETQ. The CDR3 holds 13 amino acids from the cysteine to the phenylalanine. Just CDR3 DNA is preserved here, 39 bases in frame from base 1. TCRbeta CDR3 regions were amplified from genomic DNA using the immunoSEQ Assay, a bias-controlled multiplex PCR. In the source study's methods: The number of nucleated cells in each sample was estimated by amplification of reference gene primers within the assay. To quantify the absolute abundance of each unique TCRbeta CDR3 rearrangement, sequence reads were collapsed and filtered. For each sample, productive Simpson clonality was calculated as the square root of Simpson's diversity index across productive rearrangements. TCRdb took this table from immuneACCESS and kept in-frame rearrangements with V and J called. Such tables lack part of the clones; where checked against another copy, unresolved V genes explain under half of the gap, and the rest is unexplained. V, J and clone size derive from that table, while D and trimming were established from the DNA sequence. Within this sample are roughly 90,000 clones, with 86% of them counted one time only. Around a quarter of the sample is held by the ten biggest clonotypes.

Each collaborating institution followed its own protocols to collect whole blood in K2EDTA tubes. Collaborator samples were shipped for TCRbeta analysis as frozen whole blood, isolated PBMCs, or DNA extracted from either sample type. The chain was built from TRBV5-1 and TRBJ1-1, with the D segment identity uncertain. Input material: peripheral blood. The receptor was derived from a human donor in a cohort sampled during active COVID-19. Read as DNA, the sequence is TGCGCCAGCAGCTTGGACAGCAACACTGAAGCTTTCTTT. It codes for CASSLDSNTEAFF.